This T cell receptor (beta chain) was identified in a study of a mutant IDH1 vaccine in newly diagnosed glioma. Study-level background: Before enrollment, patients got radiotherapy alone, temozolomide alone, or mostly the combination.

Described time point: week 5, during vaccination. Every vaccine dose comprised 300 ug of mutant IDH1 20-mer peptide plus topical imiquimod. Here immunoSEQ multiplex PCR was the method, and the copy in TCRdb shows in-frame clones only, minus some. The table has fewer than 40,000 clones, approximately 80% seen once. Note on this clone: The antigen remains unidentified.

The CDR3 loop spans 13 amino acids. V lost 0 bases and J 7 bases, leaving 5 bases between the germline ends. In germline, CDR1 is SGHDT, CDR2 YYEEEE. The rearrangement joins TRBV5-6 to TRBJ1-6, with no clear D. The material sequenced was PBMCs, taken from a glioma patient whose treatment included an IDH1 peptide vaccine. The receptor's source is a man between 40 and 49 years old with glioma. The CDR3 reads CASSLERNSPLHF. The CDR3 DNA is TGTGCCAGCAGCTTGGAGAGAAATTCACCCCTCCACTTT.